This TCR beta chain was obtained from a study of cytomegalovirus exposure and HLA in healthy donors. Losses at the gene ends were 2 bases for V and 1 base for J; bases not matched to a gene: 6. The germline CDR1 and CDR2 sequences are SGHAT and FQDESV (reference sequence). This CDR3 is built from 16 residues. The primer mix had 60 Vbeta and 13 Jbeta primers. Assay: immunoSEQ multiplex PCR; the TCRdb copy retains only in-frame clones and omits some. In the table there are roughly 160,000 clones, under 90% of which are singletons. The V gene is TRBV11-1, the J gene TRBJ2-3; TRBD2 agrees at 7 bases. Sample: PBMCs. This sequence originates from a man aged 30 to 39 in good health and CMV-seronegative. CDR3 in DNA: TGTGCCAGCAGCTTAATTTTGGCGGGAGGCACAGATACGCAGTATTTT. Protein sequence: CASSLILAGGTDTQYF.